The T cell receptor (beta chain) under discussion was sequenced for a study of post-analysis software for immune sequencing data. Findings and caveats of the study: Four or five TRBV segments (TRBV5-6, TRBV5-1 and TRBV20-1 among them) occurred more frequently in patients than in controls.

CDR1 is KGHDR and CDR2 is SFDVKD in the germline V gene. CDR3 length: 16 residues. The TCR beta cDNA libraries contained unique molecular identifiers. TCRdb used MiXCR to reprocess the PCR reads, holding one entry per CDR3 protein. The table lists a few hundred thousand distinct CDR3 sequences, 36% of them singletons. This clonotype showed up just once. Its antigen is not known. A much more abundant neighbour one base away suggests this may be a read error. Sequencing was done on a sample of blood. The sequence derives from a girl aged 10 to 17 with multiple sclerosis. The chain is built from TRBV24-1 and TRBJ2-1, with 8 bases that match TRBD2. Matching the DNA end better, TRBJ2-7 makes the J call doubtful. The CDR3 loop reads CATSGSTGTRFYEQYF. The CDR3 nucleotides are TGTGCCACCAGTGGTTCAACCGGGACTAGGTTTTATGAGCAGTACTTC.